This TCR beta chain originates from a study of blood T cells in healthy people across ages. The second PCR ran roughly 6 to 12 cycles with a sample-barcoded 5' primer and J-beta primers. TCRdb independently ran MiXCR on the 5' RACE reads; one entry per CDR3 protein. Among 1 million or so distinct CDR3 sequences, 45% were seen once, and the ten largest hold over 15%. CDR1 is SQVTM, CDR2 ANQGSEA, per germline. The CDR3 totals 15 residues. This clonotype was obtained from a woman aged 55-70 years in good health. This chain uses TRBV29-1 with TRBJ2-5; 10 nucleotides align to TRBD2. The end of the DNA fits TRBJ2-7 better, so the J call may be wrong. Source material: blood. The CDR3 coding sequence is TGCAGCGTCCGGGGTCCTCTAGCGGGAGTGGGCGAGCAGTACTTC. As protein: CSVRGPLAGVGEQYF.